One and the same sample provided the 2 T cell receptor beta chains below, sequenced in a study of control samples from healthy donors and cancer patients. Method: immunoSEQ multiplex PCR; TCRdb's copy keeps in-frame clones and lacks some. The data contain 120,000 or so clones, 90% of them singletons. The sample was blood. All receptors derive from a man aged 18 to 30 in good health.

J is TRBJ2-3 and V is TRBV18; D call uncertain. CDR3 length equals 16 residues. Germline values: CDR1 KGHSH, CDR2 LQKENI. Trimming took off 0 bases at V and 3 bases at J, with 13 bases between the two ends. In DNA, the CDR3 is TGTGCCAGCTCACCACCCTCGGCCTTGAGGACAGATACGCAGTATTTT. It codes for CASSPPSALRTDTQYF.

CDR3 sequence reads: CASSRHSTPSEYF. The CDR3 DNA follows: TGTGCCAGCAGCCGTCACTCCACGCCCTCGGAGTATTTT. The chain uses TRBV5-4 and TRBJ2-3; no reliable D call. Per germline, CDR1 SGHNT and CDR2 YYREEE (reference sequence). CDR3 length: 13 residues. Deletions cut 4 bases from V and 13 bases from J, with 19 bases between.